The next 9 T cell receptor beta chains were all read from a single sample in a study of shared clonotypes between healthy human individuals. Some clones are missing from TCRdb's copy, which holds only in-frame ones; the method was immunoSEQ multiplex PCR. This sample has 2 million to 2.5 million clones, with approximately 93% found just once. The sequenced sample consisted of naive CD4+ T cells from PBMCs. Subset here: CD45RA+ positively selected. These receptors originate from a man aged 18-30 years in good health. Some clones in this sample may be carry-over from other donors' samples.

The J gene is TRBJ2-1, the V gene TRBV6-5, with TRBD2 matching 7 bases. V shed 4 bases, J shed 5 bases, and the junction held 5 bases outside the gene matches. This CDR3 has 14 amino acids. Germline CDR1 reads MNHEY; CDR2 reads SVGAGI. The CDR3 DNA reads as TGTGCCAGCAGTTGGTGGGGAGGGGACAATGAGCAGTTCTTC. As protein: CASSWWGGDNEQFF.

This clone was seen a single time. The chain links TRBV9 to TRBJ2-5; D is perhaps TRBD1 (6 bases). The germline gives CDR1 SGDLS, CDR2 YYNGEE. This CDR3 is 14 amino acids long. Trimming took 0 bases from V and 5 from J, leaving 11 bases between them. The CDR3 spells CASSVGQGTETQYF. The CDR3 nucleotides read TGTGCCAGCAGCGTAGGGCAGGGGACGGAGACCCAGTACTTC.

This CDR3 reads CASSNDRLQETQYF. The CDR3 coding sequence is TGTGCCAGCAGCAACGACAGACTCCAAGAGACCCAGTACTTC. The rearrangement joins TRBV28 to TRBJ2-5; maybe TRBD1 (5 bases). V lost 6 bases and J 1 base, leaving 12 bases between the germline ends. This CDR3 has 14 amino acids. The V gene's germline CDR1 is MDHEN and CDR2 SYDVKM.

This clone showed up just once. The V and J genes are TRBV7-2 and TRBJ2-7, with D possibly TRBD1 on 7 matching bases. This CDR3 comprises 18 residues. V shed 1 base and J shed 3 bases, with 22 bases lying between them. The germline V gene has CDR1 SGHTA and CDR2 FQGNSA. The CDR3 bases are TGTGCCAGCAGCTTAGTTTTCGGAGGGACAGCGGCTTACTACGAGCAGTACTTC. It specifies CASSLVFGGTAAYYEQYF. Based on the CDR3 plus reference TRBV7-2 and TRBJ2-7, the full variable domain is GAGVSQSPSNKVTEKGKDVELRCDPISGHTALYWYRQSLGQGLEFLIYFQGNSAPDKSGLPSDRFSAERTGGSVSTLTIQRTQQEDSAVYLCASSLVFGGTAAYYEQYFGPGTRLTVT.

The CDR3 DNA reads as TGTGCCAGCATTTCCCTCGGGACTAGCGGAGTCGCCTACGAGCAGTACTTC. This codes for CASISLGTSGVAYEQYF. This chain uses TRBV28 with TRBJ2-7; 11 nucleotides match TRBD2. The CDR3 covers 17 residues. J was trimmed by 2 bases and V by 7 bases; bases with no gene match: 13. Germline CDR1 MDHEN, CDR2 SYDVKM.

On this clone itself: Other nucleotide sequences in the sample specify the same CDR3. The rearrangement uses TRBV11-3 and TRBJ2-2; D is ambiguous. The V end was cut by 5 bases, the J end by 6 bases, with 7 bases between. The CDR3 has 12 amino acids. Germline V gives CDR1 SGHNT, CDR2 YENEEA. The CDR3 region has the DNA TGTGCCAGCAGCCTAGGGCCCGGGGAGCTGTTTTTT. It translates to CASSLGPGELFF.

In the case of this clone: Other DNA variants within this sample encode the same CDR3. The chain employs TRBV7-3 and TRBJ2-3; the match to TRBD2 covers 8 bases. This CDR3 spans 15 amino acids. Trimming took 2 bases from V and 0 from J; bases not matched to a gene: 1. Germline V gene lookup returns CDR1 SGHTA and CDR2 FQGTGA. The DNA for the CDR3 is TGTGCCAGCAGCTTACTAGCGGGTAGCACAGATACGCAGTATTTT. Translated, it gives CASSLLAGSTDTQYF.

The rearrangement joins TRBV5-1 to TRBJ2-7; 8 nucleotides align to TRBD2. J lost 6 bases, V lost 2 bases, and 13 bases had no gene match. Germline V gene data show CDR1 as SGHRS and CDR2 as YFSETQ. CDR3 length: 16 amino acids. The CDR3 loop reads CASSLQSVDSGAEQYF. The CDR3 DNA follows: TGCGCCAGCAGCTTACAATCAGTGGATAGCGGGGCCGAGCAGTACTTC. Full variable domain (rest looked up from reference TRBV5-1 and TRBJ2-7): KAGVTQTPRYLIKTRGQQVTLSCSPISGHRSVSWYQQTPGQGLQFLFEYFSETQRNKGNFPGRFSGRQFSNSRSEMNVSTLELGDSALYLCASSLQSVDSGAEQYFGPGTRLTVT.

V and J are TRBV11-2 and TRBJ1-5; D uncertain. Germline V gene sequence: CDR1 SGHAT, CDR2 FQNNGV. The CDR3 length is 13 residues. The V end lost 4 bases, the J end lost 4 bases, and 8 bases lay between the germline ends. The CDR3 region has the DNA TGTGCCAGCAGCTACGCAGGAAATCAGCCCCAGCATTTT. It codes for CASSYAGNQPQHF.